In this sample, the clone carrying this TCR beta chain turned up many times. The antigen is unknown. Individual cDNA molecules each received unique molecular identifiers attached to them. TCRdb independently ran MiXCR on the 5' RACE reads; one entry per CDR3 protein. The repertoire holds fewer than 35,000 distinct CDR3 sequences, with about 10% as singletons. The record originates from a study of early T cells in non-severe SARS-CoV-2 infection. CDR1 is SGHRS and CDR2 is YFSETQ in the germline V gene. The germline V and J ends were trimmed by 0 bases and 7 bases, with 11 bases remaining between them. The CDR3 is 15 amino acids. The study's findings and limits: Clonotype matching in VDJdb favored anti-spike CD8 responses and did not capture private and CD4 specificities.

The chain carries TRBV5-1 and TRBJ1-6; a weak D match, TRBD1 (5 bases). The receptor's source is an adult who was a healthcare worker with PCR-confirmed SARS-CoV-2 infection or an uninfected control (not recorded which). The sample was whole blood. The CDR3 region has the DNA TGCGCCAGCAGCTTGGCCGGGCGGGGGAATTCACCCCTCCACTTT. Its translation: CASSLAGRGNSPLHF.